Below are 3 T cell receptor beta chains sequenced from a single sample in a study of CXCR3-negative and CXCR3-positive naive CD8 T cells. It was by 5' RACE with UMI labels that the TRB cDNA libraries were prepared. TCRdb reanalyzed the 5' RACE reads, giving one entry per CDR3 protein sequence and no DNA. This listing includes some 28,000 distinct CDR3 sequences. What was sequenced was memory CD8+ T cells from blood. The receptors stem from a human donor in good health. Some clones in this sample may be carry-over from other donors' samples.

The chain has TRBV7-3 and TRBJ2-1; TCRdb selects TRBD1, and the lack of DNA leaves this call unchecked. CDR3 length equals 13 residues. Germline values: CDR1 SGHTA, CDR2 FQGTGA. The CDR3 protein is CASRKTGGDEQFF.

V is TRBV5-1 and J is TRBJ1-2. Germline V gene lookup returns CDR1 SGHRS and CDR2 YFSETQ. This CDR3 spans 13 amino acids. CDR3: CASSPTDLYGYTF.

V gene TRBV5-6 combines with J gene TRBJ2-7; checking the TCRdb D call of TRBD2 is not possible without DNA. Germline V gives CDR1 SGHDT, CDR2 YYEEEE. The CDR3 contains 14 residues. CDR3 region: CASSQRVRAYEQYF.